Below, 26 T cell receptor beta chains from the same sample are listed, as sequenced in a study of cytotoxic CD8 clonotypes in ibrutinib-treated CLL. Measured with immunoSEQ multiplex PCR; TCRdb has only the in-frame clones, and not every one. The sample gives around 42,000 clones, 60% to 80% of which show up once; 20% to 25% is in the top ten. Sequenced material: PBMCs, taken after 24 months of ibrutinib treatment. Receptors were obtained from a human donor with chronic lymphocytic leukemia.

This clone was seen many times. V and J are TRBV6-1 and TRBJ1-5; no clear D. Between the trimmed V and J ends, which lost 5 bases and 3 bases, there was a span of 5 bases. The CDR3 spans 12 residues. The germline gives CDR1 MNHNS, CDR2 SASEGT. The DNA for the CDR3 is TGTGCCAGCAGTTTCGACAATCAGCCCCAGCATTTT. Translating it yields CASSFDNQPQHF.

The chain uses TRBV30 and TRBJ1-2; tentative D call: TRBD1 (5 bases). Germline CDR1 and CDR2: GTSNPN and SVGIG (reference sequence). This CDR3 is built from 13 residues. Trimming took 5 bases from V and 5 from J, leaving 15 bases between them. The CDR3 DNA sequence: TGTGCCTGGGCTCCGGGACCTTCGTATGGCTACACCTTC. Translating gives CAWAPGPSYGYTF. Complete variable domain (other parts from reference TRBV30 and TRBJ1-2): SQTIHQWPATLVQPVGSPLSLECTVEGTSNPNLYWYRQAAGRGLQLLFYSVGIGQISSEVPQNLSASRPQDRQFILSSKKLLLSDSGFYLCAWAPGPSYGYTFGSGTRLTVV.

V gene TRBV2 combines with J gene TRBJ1-1, with a tentative D call TRBD1 (5 bases). Germline-derived CDR1 and CDR2 are SNHLY and FYNNEI. CDR3 length equals 14 residues. V shed 6 bases and J shed 2 bases, with 13 bases lying between them. CDR3 sequence: CASRATEKNTEAFF. The CDR3 DNA sequence: TGTGCCAGCAGGGCGACAGAGAAAAACACTGAAGCTTTCTTT.

The V and J genes are TRBV18 and TRBJ1-4; 7 bases fit TRBD1. In germline, CDR1 is KGHSH, CDR2 LQKENI. The trim removed 3 bases at V and 7 bases at J, leaving 14 bases unmatched. This CDR3 is 17 amino acids long. CDR3: CASSPRVIGGGSEKLFF. In nucleotides, the CDR3 is TGTGCCAGCTCACCTCGGGTCATTGGAGGGGGCTCTGAAAAACTGTTTTTT.

The chain uses TRBV6-5 and TRBJ2-7; D perhaps matches TRBD2 (6 bases). Germline CDR1 is MNHEY and CDR2 is SVGAGI. V was clipped by 6 bases and J by 1 base, with 10 bases between them. CDR3 length equals 13 residues. The CDR3 loop is CASRRLVSYEQYF. CDR3 nucleotides: TGTGCCAGCAGACGACTAGTTTCCTACGAGCAGTACTTC.

This clone was detected only a few times. CDR3 sequence: CAWSILQVWTEAFF. DNA of the CDR3: TGTGCCTGGAGTATATTACAGGTGTGGACTGAAGCTTTCTTT. The chain recombines TRBV30 with TRBJ1-1, with a possible D match to TRBD1 (5 bases). This CDR3 spans 14 amino acids. V lost 2 bases, J lost 5 bases, and 15 bases lay in between. CDR1 and CDR2 from the germline V gene are GTSNPN and SVGIG (reference sequence).

This clone was seen just once. The CDR3 DNA reads TGTGCCAGCAGCCGGGACATTAATCAGCCCCAGCATTTT. It translates to CASSRDINQPQHF. This chain connects TRBV7-2 to TRBJ1-5, with D perhaps TRBD1 (6 bases). V was trimmed by 5 bases and J by 4 bases, leaving 9 bases between them. This CDR3 is built from 13 residues. Looked up from germline, CDR1 is SGHTA and CDR2 is FQGNSA.

The chain links TRBV7-2 to TRBJ1-4; D not resolved. Germline V gene data show CDR1 as SGHTA and CDR2 as FQGNSA. The CDR3 covers 16 residues. Between the trimmed V and J ends, which lost 1 base and 5 bases, there was a span of 14 bases. The CDR3 region has the DNA TGTGCCAGCAGCTTAGGTCGCGGGGTAGGCAATGAAAAACTGTTTTTT. Translation gives CASSLGRGVGNEKLFF.

The V and J genes are TRBV6-5 and TRBJ1-2, with no clear D. The CDR3 runs 13 residues. The V gene's germline CDR1 is MNHEY and CDR2 SVGAGI. The V end lost 4 bases, the J end lost 6 bases, and 12 bases lay between the germline ends. The CDR3 is CASSSPTHHGYTF. DNA of the CDR3: TGTGCCAGCAGTTCGCCGACACACCATGGCTACACCTTC.

This clone was detected a few times. The rearrangement links TRBV2 to TRBJ2-3; 9 bases are shared with TRBD2. The germline CDR1 and CDR2 sequences are SNHLY and FYNNEI. Trimming took 8 bases from V and 0 from J; bases not matched to a gene: 15. The CDR3 has 18 amino acids. CDR3 bases: TGTGCCAGCCTAATCAACCAATTAGCGGGAGAAAGCACAGATACGCAGTATTTT. It is translated as CASLINQLAGESTDTQYF.

The chain joins TRBV6-6 to TRBJ2-7; D unclear. Germline lookup yields CDR1 MNHNY and CDR2 SVGAGI (reference sequence). V was pared by 5 bases and J by 7 bases, with 9 bases between. The length of the CDR3 is 11 residues. The CDR3 bases are TGTGCCAGCAGTACCCAGGTTGAGCAGTACTTC. This encodes CASSTQVEQYF.

This chain connects TRBV30 to TRBJ1-1; D is ambiguous. The V and J ends lost 2 bases and 2 bases respectively, with 9 bases between them. The V gene's germline CDR1 is GTSNPN and CDR2 SVGIG (reference sequence). The length of the CDR3 is 13 residues. CDR3 residues: CAWSIQDNTEAFF. The CDR3 DNA reads TGTGCCTGGAGTATTCAAGATAACACTGAAGCTTTCTTT.

This clone was found a few times. The same CDR3 is also encoded by other DNA sequences in this sample. This sequence joins TRBV18 and TRBJ2-2, with D hard to call. The length of the CDR3 is 11 residues. V lost 3 bases to trimming and J lost 4 bases, with 0 bases between them. Germline V gene lookup returns CDR1 KGHSH and CDR2 LQKENI. Here the CDR3 DNA reads TGTGCCAGCTCACCCACCGGGGAGCTGTTTTTT. Protein product: CASSPTGELFF.

This chain links TRBV4-1 with TRBJ2-7, with no clear D. In germline, CDR1 is MGHRA, CDR2 YSYEKL. The CDR3 is made up of 15 amino acids. Trimming took off 2 bases at V and 1 base at J, with 12 bases between the two ends. The CDR3 DNA reads as TGCGCCAGCAGCCAATCGGTCGCGCCGTCCTACGAGCAGTACTTC. It encodes CASSQSVAPSYEQYF.

This chain links TRBV29-1 with TRBJ2-7; D is unresolved. CDR1 SQVTM and CDR2 ANQGSEA come from the germline V gene. The V end was cut by 6 bases, the J end by 2 bases, with 8 bases between. CDR3 length: 11 amino acids. The CDR3 region has the DNA TGCAGCGTCAGCGCGGCCTACGAGCAGTACTTC. As protein: CSVSAAYEQYF.

J is TRBJ2-7 and V is TRBV25-1, with D possibly TRBD2 on 6 matching bases. CDR3 length: 15 residues. With 3 bases removed from V and 0 bases from J, the gap between germline ends came to 12 bases. Germline CDR1 and CDR2: MGHDK and SYGVNS. Here the CDR3 reads CASSDGGGVSYEQYF. The CDR3 nucleotides are TGTGCCAGCAGTGACGGGGGTGGGGTCTCCTACGAGCAGTACTTC.

The V and J genes are TRBV2 and TRBJ2-1, with D possibly being TRBD2 (7 bases). This CDR3 comprises 16 residues. The germline gives CDR1 SNHLY, CDR2 FYNNEI. The V and J ends lost 10 bases and 5 bases respectively, with 24 bases between them. This chain's CDR3 is CATTPRGARLNNEQFF. CDR3 bases: TGTGCCACCACCCCTCGGGGGGCCCGGTTGAACAATGAGCAGTTCTTC. The full variable domain, rest sourced from reference TRBV2 and TRBJ2-1, is EPEVTQTPSHQVTQMGQEVILRCVPISNHLYFYWYRQILGQKVEFLVSFYNNEISEKSEIFDDQFSVERPDGSNFTLKIRSTKLEDSAMYFCATTPRGARLNNEQFFGPGTRLTVL.

V gene TRBV5-4 combines with J gene TRBJ2-5; D gene ambiguous. Germline V lookup: CDR1 SGHNT, CDR2 YYREEE (reference sequence). This CDR3 is built from 14 residues. V was shortened by 2 bases and J by 0 bases, with 8 bases between the two germline ends. The CDR3, as DNA: TGTGCCAGCAGCTTCCGGAGCCACCAAGAGACCCAGTACTTC. It specifies CASSFRSHQETQYF.

The chain couples TRBV5-1 to TRBJ1-6; D is perhaps TRBD1 (5 bases). Germline-derived CDR1 and CDR2 are SGHRS and YFSETQ. Trimming took 4 bases from V and 6 from J, leaving 17 bases between them. The length of the CDR3 is 16 residues. CDR3 nucleotides: TGCGCCAGCAGCCCGGAAGTCGCAGGGACTAATTCACCCCTCCACTTT. It translates to CASSPEVAGTNSPLHF.

Many counts were recorded for this clone. The V and J genes are TRBV9 and TRBJ2-7; D tentatively reads TRBD1 or TRBD2 (5 bases each). There are 14 residues in the CDR3. Trimming shortened V by 2 bases and J by 0 bases, and 9 bases separated the two germline ends. Germline V gives CDR1 SGDLS, CDR2 YYNGEE. In DNA, the CDR3 is TGTGCCAGCAGCGTCGGGGCTAGCTCCTACGAGCAGTACTTC. Protein product: CASSVGASSYEQYF.

The chain couples TRBV5-6 to TRBJ2-5; a weak D match, TRBD1 (6 bases). V was clipped by 5 bases and J by 2 bases, with 16 bases between them. Germline V CDR1 and CDR2: SGHDT, YYEEEE. The length of the CDR3 is 15 residues. CDR3 residues: CASSQYWTAQETQYF. The CDR3 coding sequence is TGTGCCAGCAGTCAATATTGGACAGCACAAGAGACCCAGTACTTC.

The sample holds many counts of this clone. The chain recombines TRBV5-6 with TRBJ1-3; tentative D call: TRBD1 (6 bases). The germline CDR1 and CDR2 sequences are SGHDT and YYEEEE. CDR3 size: 13 residues. Trimming removed 4 bases at V and 4 bases at J, with 9 bases between. The CDR3 here is CASSPGVGNTIYF. The CDR3 nucleotides read TGTGCCAGCAGCCCAGGGGTCGGAAACACCATATATTTT.

The V and J genes are TRBV30 and TRBJ2-7; 13 bases line up with TRBD2. Germline lookup yields CDR1 GTSNPN and CDR2 SVGIG (reference sequence). CDR3 length equals 15 residues. Trimming at V came to 0 bases and at J to 5 bases, leaving 4 bases not matched to a gene. CDR3 coding DNA: TGTGCCTGGAGTGTACTAGCGGGAGGGCTTAACGAGCAGTACTTC. It codes for CAWSVLAGGLNEQYF.

The chain is built from TRBV2 and TRBJ2-3, with 10 bases matching TRBD2. Per the germline V gene, CDR1 is SNHLY and CDR2 is FYNNEI. After removal of 6 bases from V and 4 bases from J, the junction contained 13 bases not matched to a gene. The CDR3 contains 17 residues. CDR3 DNA: TGTGCCAGCAGACGGGCCTCGGCCGGGACTAGCGCAGATACGCAGTATTTT. Translation: CASRRASAGTSADTQYF. Looking up the rest from reference TRBV2 and TRBJ2-3 gives the full variable domain: EPEVTQTPSHQVTQMGQEVILRCVPISNHLYFYWYRQILGQKVEFLVSFYNNEISEKSEIFDDQFSVERPDGSNFTLKIRSTKLEDSAMYFCASRRASAGTSADTQYFGPGTRLTVL.

In this sample, this clone turned up a few times. The CDR3 sequence is CATGDYGYTF. Here the CDR3 DNA reads TGTGCCACGGGAGACTATGGCTACACCTTC. V is TRBV19 and J is TRBJ1-2; D is undetermined. The V gene's germline CDR1 is LNHDA and CDR2 SQIVND (reference sequence). V was shortened by 10 bases and J by 3 bases, with 6 bases between the two germline ends. The CDR3 covers 10 residues.

A few counts support this clone. This chain joins TRBV7-6 and TRBJ2-2; D perhaps matches TRBD1 (6 bases). CDR1 and CDR2 from the germline V gene are SGHVS and FNYEAQ. V lost 2 bases, J lost 0 bases, and 7 bases lay in between. The CDR3 length is 15 residues. The CDR3 region is CASSLRTANTGELFF. CDR3 in DNA: TGTGCCAGCAGCTTACGGACAGCGAACACCGGGGAGCTGTTTTTT.